This TCR beta chain came from a study of blood T cell repertoires in COVID-19. V was clipped by 7 bases and J by 7 bases, with 14 bases between them. Germline V gene lookup returns CDR1 LNHDA and CDR2 SQIVND (reference sequence). The CDR3 extends over 14 amino acids. Profiled with immunoSEQ multiplex PCR; TCRdb holds only in-frame clones, not every one. The sample shows around 470,000 clones, around 90% of them seen only once. Sample: PBMCs or T cells enriched from blood (not recorded which). This receptor was obtained from a man younger than 35 who had recovered from COVID-19. The chain carries TRBV19 and TRBJ1-6; D call uncertain. CDR3 amino acids: CASMRSPGNSPLHF. The CDR3 region has the DNA TGTGCCAGTATGAGGTCCCCCGGGAATTCACCCCTCCACTTT.